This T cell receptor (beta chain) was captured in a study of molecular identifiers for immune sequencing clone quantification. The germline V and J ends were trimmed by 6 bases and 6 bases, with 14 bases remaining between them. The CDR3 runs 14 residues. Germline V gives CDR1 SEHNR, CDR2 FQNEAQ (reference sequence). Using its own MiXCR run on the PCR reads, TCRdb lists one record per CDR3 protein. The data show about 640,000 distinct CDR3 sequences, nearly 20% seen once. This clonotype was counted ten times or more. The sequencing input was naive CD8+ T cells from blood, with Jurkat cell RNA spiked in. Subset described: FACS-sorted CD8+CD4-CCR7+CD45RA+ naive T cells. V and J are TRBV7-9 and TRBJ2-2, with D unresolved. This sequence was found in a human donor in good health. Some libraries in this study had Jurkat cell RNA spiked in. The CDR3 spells CASRPSTPPGELFF. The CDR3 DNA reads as TGTGCCAGCAGACCTAGTACACCACCCGGGGAGCTGTTTTTT.